Included here is one T cell receptor beta chain sequence, with context. Its antigen is unknown. The data are from a study of Ad26.COV2.S vaccination and SARS-CoV-2 variants. Data came from immunoSEQ multiplex PCR; TCRdb stores just in-frame clones and leaves some out. The sample lists 87,000 or so clones, approximately 77% occurring once. Broader study findings: Substantial breadth was reported for post-vaccination spike-specific CD8+ and CD4+ T cells.

CDR3 length: 14 residues. Per the germline V gene, CDR1 is LNHDA and CDR2 is SQIVND (reference sequence). Between the trimmed V and J ends, which lost 3 bases and 0 bases, there was a span of 5 bases. The TCR sequence derives from a human donor who had recovered from COVID-19. The sequenced sample was peripheral blood, obtained after recovery from COVID-19. The chain carries TRBV19 and TRBJ2-2; D possibly corresponds to TRBD1 (5 bases). The CDR3 spells CASSMTANTGELFF. The CDR3 DNA reads as TGTGCCAGTAGTATGACAGCGAACACCGGGGAGCTGTTTTTT. The full variable domain, rest sourced from reference TRBV19 and TRBJ2-2, is DGGITQSPKYLFRKEGQNVTLSCEQNLNHDAMYWYRQDPGQGLRLIYYSQIVNDFQKGDIAEGYSVSREKKESFPLTVTSAQKNPTAFYLCASSMTANTGELFFGEGSRLTVL.